This T cell receptor (beta chain) was recorded in a study of T cell responses to AZD1222 COVID-19 vaccine. General study results and limits: The CD4 TCRs associated with vaccination extended across spike and predominated at 160-218 and 743-854. Recipients of two AZD1222 doses showed rising Spike-specific TCR breadth and depth. Just five to seven people given AZD1222 tested seropositive at baseline. Donors in the cohort were predominantly white British and more often female, and clonal diversity was possibly underestimated.

Sequencing used immunoSEQ multiplex PCR; TCRdb keeps in-frame clones, though not all of them. The data contain 80,000 or so clones, under 95% of them singletons. Per germline, CDR1 GTSNPN and CDR2 SVGIG (reference sequence). V was shortened by 2 bases and J by 8 bases, with 9 bases between the two germline ends. The CDR3 has 11 amino acids. This clone was observed once. The target antigen is unknown. This specimen was peripheral blood, taken 28 days after the second AZD1222 dose. The sequence was obtained from an adult who received the AZD1222 COVID-19 vaccine. This chain uses TRBV30 with TRBJ1-2; D is unresolved. The chain's CDR3 is CAWSPKEGYTF. DNA of the CDR3: TGTGCCTGGAGTCCTAAGGAGGGCTACACCTTC.